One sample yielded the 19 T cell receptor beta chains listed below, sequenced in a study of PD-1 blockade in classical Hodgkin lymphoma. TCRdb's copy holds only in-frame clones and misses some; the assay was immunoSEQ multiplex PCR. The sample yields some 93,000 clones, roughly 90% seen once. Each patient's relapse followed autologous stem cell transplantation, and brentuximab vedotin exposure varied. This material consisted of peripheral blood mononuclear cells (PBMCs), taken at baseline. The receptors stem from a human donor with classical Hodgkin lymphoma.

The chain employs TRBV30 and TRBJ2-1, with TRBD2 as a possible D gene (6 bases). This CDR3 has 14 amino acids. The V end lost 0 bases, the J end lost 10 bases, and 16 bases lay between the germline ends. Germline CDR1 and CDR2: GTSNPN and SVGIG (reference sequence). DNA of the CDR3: TGTGCCTGGAGTGTCGGAGGGATAGCGAGCGAGCAGTTCTTC. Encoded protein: CAWSVGGIASEQFF.

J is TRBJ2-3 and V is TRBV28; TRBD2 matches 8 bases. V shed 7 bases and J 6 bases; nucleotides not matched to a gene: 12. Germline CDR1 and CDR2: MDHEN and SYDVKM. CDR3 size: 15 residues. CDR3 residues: CASTQMGAGGDTQYF. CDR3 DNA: TGTGCCAGCACCCAAATGGGGGCGGGAGGCGATACGCAGTATTTT.

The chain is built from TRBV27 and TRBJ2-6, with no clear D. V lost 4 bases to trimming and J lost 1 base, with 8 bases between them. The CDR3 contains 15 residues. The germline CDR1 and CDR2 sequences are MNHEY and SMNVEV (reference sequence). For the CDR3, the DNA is TGTGCCAGCAGTTCGCAGACGTCTGGGGCCAACGTCCTGACTTTC. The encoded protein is CASSSQTSGANVLTF. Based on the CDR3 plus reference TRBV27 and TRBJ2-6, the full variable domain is EAQVTQNPRYLITVTGKKLTVTCSQNMNHEYMSWYRQDPGLGLRQIYYSMNVEVTDKGDVPEGYKVSRKEKRNFPLILESPSPNQTSLYFCASSSQTSGANVLTFGAGSRLTVL.

CDR3 sequence reads: CASSPGTVGTGELFF. In DNA, the CDR3 is TGTGCCAGCAGCCCGGGCACAGTGGGAACCGGGGAGCTGTTTTTT. The V gene is TRBV7-6, the J gene TRBJ2-2; no firm D call. CDR1 and CDR2 from the germline V gene are SGHVS and FNYEAQ. The CDR3 consists of 15 residues. V lost 5 bases and J lost 5, with 15 bases in between.

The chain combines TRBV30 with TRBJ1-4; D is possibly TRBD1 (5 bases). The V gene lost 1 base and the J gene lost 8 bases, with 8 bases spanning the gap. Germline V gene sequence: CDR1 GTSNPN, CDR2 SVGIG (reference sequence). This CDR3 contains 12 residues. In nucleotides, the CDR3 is TGTGCCTGGAGTGGGGGGAGGGAAAAACTGTTTTTT. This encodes CAWSGGREKLFF.

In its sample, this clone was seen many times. CDR3 residues: CSAGDTRLETQYF. As DNA, the CDR3 is TGCAGCGCCGGGGACACACGACTCGAGACCCAGTACTTC. The genes are TRBV29-1 and TRBJ2-5; TRBD1 might be the D (6 bases). Per germline, CDR1 SQVTM and CDR2 ANQGSEA. V shed 7 bases and J shed 5 bases, with 17 bases lying between them. CDR3 length equals 13 residues.

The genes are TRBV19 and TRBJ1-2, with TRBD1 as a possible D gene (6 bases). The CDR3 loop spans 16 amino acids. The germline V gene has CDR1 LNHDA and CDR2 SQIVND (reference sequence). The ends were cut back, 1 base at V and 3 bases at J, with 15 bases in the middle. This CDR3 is CASSIADRLTHYGYTF. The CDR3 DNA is TGTGCCAGTAGTATAGCGGACAGACTAACCCACTATGGCTACACCTTC.

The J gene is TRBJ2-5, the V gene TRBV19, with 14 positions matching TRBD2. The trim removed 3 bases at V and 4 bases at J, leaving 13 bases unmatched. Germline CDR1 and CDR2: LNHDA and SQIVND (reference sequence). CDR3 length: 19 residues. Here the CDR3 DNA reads TGTGCCAGTAGTATGTCTCCCCGACTAGCGGGAGGGCGGGCAGAGACCCAGTACTTC. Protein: CASSMSPRLAGGRAETQYF.

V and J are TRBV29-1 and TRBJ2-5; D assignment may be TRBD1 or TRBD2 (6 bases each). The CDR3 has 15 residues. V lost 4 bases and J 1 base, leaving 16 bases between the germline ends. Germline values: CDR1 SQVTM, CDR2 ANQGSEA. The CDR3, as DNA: TGCAGCGTTGTCAGGGAGAGGGGGGCCCAAGAGACCCAGTACTTC. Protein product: CSVVRERGAQETQYF.

CDR3 sequence: CASQPGTSSYNEQFF. The DNA of the CDR3 is TGTGCCAGTCAGCCCGGGACTAGCTCCTACAATGAGCAGTTCTTC. The chain has TRBV2 and TRBJ2-1, with 8 positions matching TRBD2. The CDR3 contains 15 residues. Germline CDR1 reads SNHLY; CDR2 reads FYNNEI. J gave up 0 bases and V 9 bases, and 7 bases lay outside the gene matches.

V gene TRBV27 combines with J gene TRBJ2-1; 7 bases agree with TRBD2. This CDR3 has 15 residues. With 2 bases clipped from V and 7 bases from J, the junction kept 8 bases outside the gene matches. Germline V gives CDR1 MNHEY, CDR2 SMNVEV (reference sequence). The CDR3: CASSLGRAAGNEQFF. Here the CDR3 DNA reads TGTGCCAGCAGTTTAGGGAGGGCCGCAGGAAATGAGCAGTTCTTC.

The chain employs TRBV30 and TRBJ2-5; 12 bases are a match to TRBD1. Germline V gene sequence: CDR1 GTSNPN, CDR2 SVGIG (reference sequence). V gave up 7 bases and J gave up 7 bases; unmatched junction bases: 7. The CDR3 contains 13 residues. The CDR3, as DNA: TGTGCCTACGTCCCGGGACAGGGGGCGACCCAGTACTTC. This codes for CAYVPGQGATQYF. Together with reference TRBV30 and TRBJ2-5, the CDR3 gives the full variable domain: SQTIHQWPATLVQPVGSPLSLECTVEGTSNPNLYWYRQAAGRGLQLLFYSVGIGQISSEVPQNLSASRPQDRQFILSSKKLLLSDSGFYLCAYVPGQGATQYFGPGTRLLVL.

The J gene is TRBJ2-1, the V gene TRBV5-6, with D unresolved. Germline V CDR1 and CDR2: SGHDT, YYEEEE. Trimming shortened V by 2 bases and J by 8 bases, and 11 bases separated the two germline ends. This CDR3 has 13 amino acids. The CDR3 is CASSLLPFDEQFF. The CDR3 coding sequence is TGTGCCAGCAGCTTACTCCCCTTCGATGAGCAGTTCTTC.

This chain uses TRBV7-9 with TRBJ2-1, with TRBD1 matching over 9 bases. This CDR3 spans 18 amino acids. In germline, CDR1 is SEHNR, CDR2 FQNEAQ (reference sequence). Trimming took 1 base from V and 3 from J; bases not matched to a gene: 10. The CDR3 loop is CASSLVTNGQGFYNEQFF. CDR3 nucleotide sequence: TGTGCCAGCAGCTTAGTGACTAACGGACAGGGGTTCTACAATGAGCAGTTCTTC. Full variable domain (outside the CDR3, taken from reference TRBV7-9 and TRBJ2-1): DTGVSQNPRHKITKRGQNVTFRCDPISEHNRLYWYRQTLGQGPEFLTYFQNEAQLEKSRLLSDRFSAERPKGSFSTLEIQRTEQGDSAMYLCASSLVTNGQGFYNEQFFGPGTRLTVL.

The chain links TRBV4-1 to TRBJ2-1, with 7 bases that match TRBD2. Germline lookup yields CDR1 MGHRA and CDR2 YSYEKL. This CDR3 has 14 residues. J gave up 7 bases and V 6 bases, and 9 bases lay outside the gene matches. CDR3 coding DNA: TGCGCCAGCAGTCACCGGGATAGCGGGAATGAGCAGTTCTTC. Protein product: CASSHRDSGNEQFF.

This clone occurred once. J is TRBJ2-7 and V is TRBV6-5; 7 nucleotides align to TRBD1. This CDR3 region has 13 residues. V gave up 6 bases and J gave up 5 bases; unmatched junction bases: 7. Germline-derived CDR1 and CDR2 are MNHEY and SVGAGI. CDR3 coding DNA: TGTGCCAGCAGACAGGGGCTTGGTGACGAGCAGTACTTC. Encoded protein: CASRQGLGDEQYF.

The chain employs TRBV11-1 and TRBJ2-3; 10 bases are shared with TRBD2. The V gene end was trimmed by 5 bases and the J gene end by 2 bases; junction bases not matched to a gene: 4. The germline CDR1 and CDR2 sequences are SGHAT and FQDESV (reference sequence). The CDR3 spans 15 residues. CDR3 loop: CASSQGLAATDTQYF. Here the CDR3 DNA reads TGTGCCAGCAGCCAAGGACTAGCGGCCACAGATACGCAGTATTTT.

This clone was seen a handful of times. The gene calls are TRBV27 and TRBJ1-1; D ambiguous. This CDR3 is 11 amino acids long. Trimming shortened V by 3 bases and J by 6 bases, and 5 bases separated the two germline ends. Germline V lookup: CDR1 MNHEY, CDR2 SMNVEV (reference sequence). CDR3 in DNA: TGTGCCAGCAGTTTCGGAGCTGAAGCTTTCTTT. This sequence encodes CASSFGAEAFF.

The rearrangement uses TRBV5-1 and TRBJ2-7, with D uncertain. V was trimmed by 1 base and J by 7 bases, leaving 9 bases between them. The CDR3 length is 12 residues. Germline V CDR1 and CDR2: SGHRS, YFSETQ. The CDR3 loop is CASSLSSREQYF. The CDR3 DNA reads TGCGCCAGCAGCTTGTCGTCCCGAGAGCAGTACTTC.